The present TCR beta chain was sequenced within a study of T cell responses to AZD1222 COVID-19 vaccine (dated by TCRdb to 2020 to 2023). Regarding the complete study: AZD1222 recipients whose second dose came at about 4 weeks and those whose second dose came at about 12 weeks were combined into one group, since spike-specific TCR depth and breadth did not differ between the two schedules. Trial participants were enrolled by age into subgroups of 18-55, 56-69 and 70-plus years, and 148, 28 and 57 TCR-sequenced participants, respectively, were included in these subgroups. A total of approximately 240 trial participants underwent TCR sequencing, of whom 200 to 220 received two doses of AZD1222 and some 26 received two doses of the MenACWY control vaccine.

What the authors observed across the whole study: In the small 56-69-year group, the increase in depth fell short of significance, most likely because of low power. Spike-specific TCR breadth and depth rose significantly after two AZD1222 doses compared with day 0 and with MenACWY recipients. Nearly half of unique spike-specific TCRs reportedly recognized epitopes outside regions mutated in the B.1.351 and B.1.1.7 variants. Participants were mostly white British and included more females than males, and it was suggested by the authors that clonal diversity may have been underestimated. The vaccine-associated CD4 TCRs covered the entire spike protein, and the dominant responses fell in regions 160-218 and 743-854. Because no day 14 peak-response samples were available, the repertoires could be characterized only after the peak T cell response. Conclusions about previously exposed vaccinees are limited because only six or seven AZD1222 recipients were SARS-CoV-2 seropositive at baseline.

The time point label on this specimen signifies: baseline before first vaccination. Samples from vaccinated people were obtained from the UK trials COV001 and COV002, which included a single-blind randomized controlled phase 2/3 trial of AZD1222 (ChAdOx1 nCoV-19) in healthy adults. For TCRbeta chain sequencing, PBMC samples were collected from trial participants at day 0 and at day 28 after the second dose. The CDR3 regions of human TCRbeta chains were subjected to immunosequencing. The source study handled its data this way. TCRs in the repertoires were matched against a reference library of SARS-CoV-2-specific TCRs that had been generated with the MIRA antigen-specificity platform. Breadth was defined as the fraction of unique TCRs that were SARS-CoV-2-associated. Depth was defined as the fraction of total T cells that were SARS-CoV-2-associated. Each spike-specific TCR was assigned to its reactive spike region and to a CD4 or CD8 class using the MIRA data. Log10-transformed breadth and depth values were compared by one-way ANOVA with Sidak's multiple comparisons tests. Imported from immuneACCESS, the table was reduced by TCRdb to in-frame sequences with V and J called. These copies leave out some clones; in studies compared against another copy, an unresolved V gene accounts for under half, and the cause of the remainder is not known. V, J and clone size were drawn from that table, and D and trimming were deduced from the DNA. Present in this sample are about 150,000 clones, roughly 94% of which were seen just once. The top ten clones comprise 1.3% of the sample.

A note on this clone: The antigen it binds to is not known. It has no much larger one-base neighbor in the sample; base qualities were not kept.

The CDR3 measures 15 amino acids from cysteine to phenylalanine. Only the CDR3 part of the read is kept: 45 bases, read in frame from the first base. The TCR comes from an adult in good health. Sample: peripheral blood, taken on day 0 of AZD1222 vaccination. Recombination connected TRBV12-2 to TRBJ1-3. TRBV12-2 is labeled a pseudogene. The DNA sequence is TGTGCAAGTCGCGATCCCGGGGGGTCTGGAAACACCATATATTTT. This is translated as CASRDPGGSGNTIYF.